The 18 T cell receptor beta chains given below trace back to one sample, sequenced in a study of T cells in Graves' hyperthyroidism and ophthalmopathy. Regions amplified from RNA transcripts were the TCR beta CDR3 regions. HTBI primers were the set used in a first-round RT-PCR of the TCR CDR3. TCRdb passed the multiplex PCR reads through MiXCR, listing each CDR3 protein once. Here the sample spans 300,000 to 450,000 distinct CDR3 sequences, approximately 14% being singletons. The sequenced sample was blood. Receptor source: a woman aged 25 to 39 with Graves' ophthalmopathy.

The chain recombines TRBV15 with TRBJ1-1; D uncertain. The ends were cut back, 3 bases at V and 7 bases at J, with 6 bases in the middle. Germline V gene sequence: CDR1 LNHNV, CDR2 YYDKDF (reference sequence). The CDR3 is 11 residues long. In DNA form, the CDR3 reads TGTGCCACCAGCAGGGACTTTGAAGCTTTCTTT. Its translation is CATSRDFEAFF.

The sample holds many counts of this clonotype. The chain has TRBV12-3 or TRBV12-4 and TRBJ1-5; TRBD1 aligns across 9 bases. The CDR3 extends over 15 amino acids. J was trimmed by 4 bases and V by 6 bases; bases with no gene match: 7. The CDR3 DNA sequence: TGTGCCAGCAGCGTCACAGGGGGCCGGAATCAGCCCCAGCATTTT. Protein sequence: CASSVTGGRNQPQHF.

At least ten counts were recorded for this clonotype. The rearrangement links TRBV30 to TRBJ2-5; TRBD1 agrees at 7 bases. CDR1 is GTSNPN and CDR2 is SVGIG in the germline V gene (reference sequence). The CDR3 sequence is 15 residues long. Trimming at V came to 0 bases and at J to 6 bases, leaving 10 bases not matched to a gene. The chain's CDR3 is CAWSVSLTGVKTQYF. CDR3 in DNA: TGTGCCTGGAGTGTCTCCCTAACAGGGGTGAAGACCCAGTACTTC.

The chain carries TRBV24-1 and TRBJ2-5; D unclear. This CDR3 has 13 residues. Germline-derived CDR1 and CDR2 are KGHDR and SFDVKD. Between the trimmed V and J ends, which lost 3 bases and 2 bases, there was a span of 6 bases. As DNA, the CDR3 is TGTGCCACCAGTGATGGTGTACAAGAGACCCAGTACTTC. Amino acid sequence: CATSDGVQETQYF.

This clonotype was recorded a few times. This chain's CDR3 is CASNVYSGANVLTF. The CDR3 nucleotides read TGTGCCAGTAACGTCTACTCTGGGGCCAACGTCCTGACTTTC. V gene TRBV19 combines with J gene TRBJ2-6; D is undetermined. Germline-derived CDR1 and CDR2 are LNHDA and SQIVND (reference sequence). V lost 7 bases and J 0 bases, leaving 7 bases between the germline ends. The CDR3 length is 14 residues.

Ten or more counts support this clonotype. CDR3 residues: CATQGVRTEAFF. The CDR3 bases are TGTGCCACCCAGGGGGTCAGGACTGAAGCTTTCTTT. The rearrangement links TRBV28 to TRBJ1-1, with 7 bases aligning to TRBD1. CDR3 length: 12 residues. The junction had 7 bases not matched to a gene; V was cut back by 10 bases and J by 5 bases. Germline CDR1 MDHEN, CDR2 SYDVKM.

The chain combines TRBV7-2 with TRBJ1-3; TRBD1 agrees at 7 bases. The CDR3 runs 15 residues. Trimming at V came to 5 bases and at J to 0 bases, leaving 4 bases not matched to a gene. The V gene's germline CDR1 is SGHTA and CDR2 FQGNSA. The CDR3 here is CASSQWDSSGNTIYF. CDR3 nucleotide sequence: TGTGCCAGCAGCCAATGGGACAGCTCTGGAAACACCATATATTTT.

The chain is built from TRBV9 and TRBJ2-7; D uncertain. The CDR3 has 13 amino acids. Germline CDR1 is SGDLS and CDR2 is YYNGEE. V was cut by 3 bases and J by 4 bases, with 11 bases left in between. CDR3 amino acids: CASSDDNSYEQYF. CDR3 nucleotides: TGTGCCAGCAGCGATGACAATTCATACGAGCAGTACTTC.

The V call is TRBV6-1, the J call TRBJ2-1, with D perhaps TRBD1 (5 bases). The CDR3 extends over 15 amino acids. Germline CDR1 is MNHNS and CDR2 is SASEGT. V lost 6 bases and J 2 bases, leaving 14 bases between the germline ends. The CDR3 protein is CASSPALGPYNEQFF. The CDR3 DNA follows: TGTGCCAGCAGCCCCGCGTTGGGGCCCTACAATGAGCAGTTCTTC.

This clonotype was counted a few times. This chain uses TRBV5-6 with TRBJ2-7; D might be TRBD1 (6 bases). The CDR3 runs to 13 residues. Germline V lookup: CDR1 SGHDT, CDR2 YYEEEE. V was cut by 4 bases and J by 6 bases, with 14 bases left in between. In nucleotides, the CDR3 is TGTGCCAGCAGCCGACCAGGGGTCCGCGAGCAGTACTTC. This sequence encodes CASSRPGVREQYF. Complete variable domain (other parts from reference TRBV5-6 and TRBJ2-7): DAGVTQSPTHLIKTRGQQVTLRCSPKSGHDTVSWYQQALGQGPQFIFQYYEEEERQRGNFPDRFSGHQFPNYSSELNVNALLLGDSALYLCASSRPGVREQYFGPGTRLTVT.

This clonotype was seen at least ten times. V is TRBV2 and J is TRBJ2-1; maybe TRBD1 (6 bases). Germline lookup yields CDR1 SNHLY and CDR2 FYNNEI. The CDR3 runs to 13 residues. The germline V and J ends were trimmed by 6 bases and 3 bases, with 9 bases remaining between them. The CDR3 region is CASRMGHYNEQFF. The CDR3 DNA reads as TGTGCCAGCAGAATGGGACACTACAATGAGCAGTTCTTC.

This clonotype was seen repeatedly, ten times or more. The J gene is TRBJ2-1, the V gene TRBV27; TRBD1 agrees at 8 bases. The CDR3 contains 14 residues. The ends lost 5 bases at V and 7 bases at J; junction bases unmatched: 7. CDR1 and CDR2 (germline): MNHEY, SMNVEV (reference sequence). The CDR3 DNA reads TGTGCCAGCAGTCGGACAGGGTGGGGTAATGAGCAGTTCTTC. This codes for CASSRTGWGNEQFF.

This clonotype was picked up many times. The chain is built from TRBV20-1 and TRBJ1-1, with D possibly matching TRBD1 (6 bases). The CDR3 is made up of 13 amino acids. The germline CDR1 and CDR2 sequences are DFQATT and SNEGSKA (reference sequence). Between the trimmed V and J ends, which lost 0 bases and 1 base, there was a span of 6 bases. CDR3 DNA: TGCAGTGCTAGAGACAGGGGGAACACTGAAGCTTTCTTT. The encoded protein is CSARDRGNTEAFF.

This clonotype was counted ten times or more. This rearrangement joins TRBV2 to TRBJ1-4, with D hard to call. The V end was cut by 1 base, the J end by 5 bases, with 17 bases between. The germline gives CDR1 SNHLY, CDR2 FYNNEI. The CDR3 has 17 amino acids. The CDR3 protein is CASSEENIERWNEKLFF. The CDR3 DNA is TGTGCCAGCAGTGAAGAAAATATAGAACGATGGAATGAAAAACTGTTTTTT.

This clonotype was recorded many times. The chain employs TRBV2 and TRBJ1-3, with 7 nucleotides matching TRBD1. This CDR3 has 14 residues. Germline V gene data show CDR1 as SNHLY and CDR2 as FYNNEI. V was pared by 4 bases and J by 2 bases, with 2 bases of the junction left unmatched. The CDR3 DNA sequence: TGTGCCAGCAGTGGGCAGGGGGCTGGAAACACCATATATTTT. Protein sequence: CASSGQGAGNTIYF. Full variable domain (missing parts from reference TRBV2 and TRBJ1-3): EPEVTQTPSHQVTQMGQEVILRCVPISNHLYFYWYRQILGQKVEFLVSFYNNEISEKSEIFDDQFSVERPDGSNFTLKIRSTKLEDSAMYFCASSGQGAGNTIYFGEGSWLTVV.

The rearrangement joins TRBV9 to TRBJ1-2; 9 bases match TRBD1. Per the germline V gene, CDR1 is SGDLS and CDR2 is YYNGEE. The CDR3 covers 15 residues. With V trimmed by 3 bases and J by 5 bases, 8 bases remained unmatched. CDR3 bases: TGTGCCAGCAGCGGACGACAGGGGGTAGGGTATGGCTACACCTTC. Protein: CASSGRQGVGYGYTF.

This clonotype was seen many times. The chain couples TRBV18 to TRBJ2-5, with a possible D match to TRBD1 (5 bases). Per the germline V gene, CDR1 is KGHSH and CDR2 is LQKENI. This CDR3 is built from 13 residues. With 0 bases removed from V and 5 bases from J, the gap between germline ends came to 7 bases. The CDR3 DNA reads TGTGCCAGCTCACCACCGGCAGGGGAGACCCAGTACTTC. Translated: CASSPPAGETQYF.

V gene TRBV20-1 combines with J gene TRBJ1-1, with unresolved D. Germline CDR1 is DFQATT and CDR2 is SNEGSKA (reference sequence). The germline V and J ends were trimmed by 6 bases and 6 bases, with 17 bases remaining between them. CDR3 length: 13 amino acids. In DNA form, the CDR3 reads TGCAGTGCCACCCGACGACTCAACGCTGAAGCTTTCTTT. Its protein product is CSATRRLNAEAFF.